The 8 T cell receptor beta chains below were found in one sample sequenced in a study of molecular identifiers for immune sequencing clone quantification. TCRdb reprocessed the PCR reads via MiXCR and lists one record per CDR3 protein. The data hold around 300,000 distinct CDR3 sequences, with roughly 24% observed a single time. The material sequenced was naive CD8+ T cells from blood, with Jurkat cell RNA spiked in. Noted subset: FACS-sorted CD8+CD4-CCR7+CD45RA+ naive T cells. Source of these receptors: a human donor in good health. Some libraries in this study had Jurkat cell RNA spiked in.

The chain recombines TRBV28 with TRBJ1-1; D might be TRBD1 (5 bases). CDR3 length: 14 residues. Germline V lookup: CDR1 MDHEN, CDR2 SYDVKM. Trimming left V 4 bases short and J 4 bases short, with 13 bases between. The CDR3 loop is CASSSPPGFTEAFF. CDR3 coding DNA: TGTGCCAGCAGTTCCCCCCCAGGGTTCACTGAAGCTTTCTTT.

The chain employs TRBV7-2 and TRBJ2-7; the match to TRBD2 covers 11 bases. CDR1 is SGHTA and CDR2 is FQGNSA in the germline V gene. This CDR3 is 15 amino acids long. Losses at the gene ends were 5 bases for V and 3 bases for J; bases not matched to a gene: 6. The DNA for the CDR3 is TGTGCCAGCAGCCTCGGGACTAGCGGCCACTACGAGCAGTACTTC. It specifies CASSLGTSGHYEQYF.

This clonotype appeared many times. The gene calls are TRBV5-4 and TRBJ2-7; no clear D gene. Between the trimmed V and J ends, which lost 0 bases and 0 bases, there was a span of 10 bases. Germline V gene data show CDR1 as SGHNT and CDR2 as YYREEE (reference sequence). The CDR3 has 15 amino acids. The CDR3 reads CASSLGDGSSYEQYF. The CDR3 DNA reads as TGTGCCAGCAGCTTGGGAGACGGAAGCTCCTACGAGCAGTACTTC. Full variable domain (rest looked up from reference TRBV5-4 and TRBJ2-7): ETGVTQSPTHLIKTRGQQVTLRCSSQSGHNTVSWYQQALGQGPQFIFQYYREEENGRGNFPPRFSGLQFPNYSSELNVNALELDDSALYLCASSLGDGSSYEQYFGPGTRLTVT.

This clonotype was observed at least ten times. The chain has TRBV9 and TRBJ2-5; 11 nucleotides agree with TRBD2. Germline CDR1 reads SGDLS; CDR2 reads YYNGEE. The V and J ends lost 0 bases and 5 bases, in that order; junction bases with no gene match: 3. The CDR3 length is 15 residues. This chain's CDR3 is CASSVELAGVETQYF. Here the CDR3 DNA reads TGTGCCAGCAGCGTAGAACTAGCGGGAGTCGAGACCCAGTACTTC.

The chain uses TRBV4-3 and TRBJ2-7, with D possibly being TRBD1 or TRBD2 (6 bases each). The CDR3 covers 15 residues. Germline values: CDR1 LGHNA, CDR2 YSLEER. V gave up 4 bases and J gave up 4 bases, with 17 bases separating them. DNA for the CDR3: TGCGCCAGCAGCCCCGGCGGAGGGGGTGAATACGAGCAGTACTTC. Its translation is CASSPGGGGEYEQYF.

This sequence joins TRBV11-2 and TRBJ2-1, with D uncertain. V was clipped by 1 base and J by 0 bases, with 16 bases between them. The germline gives CDR1 SGHAT, CDR2 FQNNGV. This CDR3 spans 18 amino acids. The CDR3 coding sequence is TGTGCCAGCAGCTTAGTTCCGGGTTATGCCGGCTCCTACAATGAGCAGTTCTTC. This codes for CASSLVPGYAGSYNEQFF.

Turning to this clonotype: This clone may be a read error of a much larger clone one base away. This chain connects TRBV9 to TRBJ2-1; D is ambiguous. Germline V gene lookup returns CDR1 SGDLS and CDR2 YYNGEE. This CDR3 has 15 residues. The CDR3 coding sequence is TGTGCCAGCAGCGTAGATGACACCTCCTACAATGAGGAGTTCTTC. Translating it yields CASSVDDTSYNEEFF.

On this clonotype: A much more abundant neighbour one base away suggests this may be a read error. In nucleotides, the CDR3 is TGTGCCAGCAGCTTTAAGCGCGGGGATAGCGCAGATACGCAGTATTTT. Residues: CASSFKRGDSADTQYF. The J gene is TRBJ2-3, the V gene TRBV5-3; tentative D call: TRBD2 (6 bases). TRBV5-3 is marked as an open reading frame, function uncertain. CDR3 length: 16 amino acids.